These 25 T cell receptor beta chains came from one sample sequenced in a study of control samples from healthy donors and cancer patients. Data came from immunoSEQ multiplex PCR; TCRdb stores just in-frame clones and leaves some out. Here the sample spans 90,000 to 150,000 clones, about 87% being singletons. The source material was blood. All receptors come from a middle-aged man in good health.

The chain is built from TRBV7-3 and TRBJ1-6, with TRBD1 matching over 10 bases. Trimming took 3 bases from V and 10 from J; bases not matched to a gene: 6. The CDR3 length is 15 residues. CDR1 and CDR2 from the germline V gene are SGHTA and FQGTGA. CDR3 amino acids: CASSLTGGAWSPLHF. In DNA form, the CDR3 reads TGTGCCAGCAGCTTGACAGGGGGCGCTTGGTCACCCCTCCACTTT.

The V and J genes are TRBV7-9 and TRBJ1-6; 11 bases line up with TRBD1. Germline V gene sequence: CDR1 SEHNR, CDR2 FQNEAQ (reference sequence). The CDR3 has 15 amino acids. Unmatched junction bases numbered 1, after V lost 4 bases and J lost 5 bases. The CDR3 DNA reads TGTGCCAGCAGCTGGACAGGGGGCAATAATTCACCCCTCCACTTT. Protein: CASSWTGGNNSPLHF.

The rearrangement uses TRBV7-2 and TRBJ2-5, with 9 bases matching TRBD1. This CDR3 is built from 14 residues. Unmatched junction bases numbered 4, after V lost 5 bases and J lost 3 bases. The germline gives CDR1 SGHTA, CDR2 FQGNSA. CDR3 in amino acids: CASSGRTGEETQYF. CDR3 nucleotide sequence: TGTGCCAGCAGCGGACGGACAGGGGAAGAGACCCAGTACTTC.

The chain employs TRBV7-3 and TRBJ1-1, with 12 bases fitting TRBD1. Germline trimming cut 5 bases from V and 6 bases from J; bases unmatched to any gene: 16. Germline V gene data show CDR1 as SGHTA and CDR2 as FQGTGA. The CDR3 runs to 18 residues. The CDR3 spells CASSPIGGQGALPSEAFF. CDR3 nucleotides: TGTGCCAGCAGCCCTATAGGGGGACAGGGGGCCCTACCCTCTGAAGCTTTCTTT.

This chain connects TRBV7-9 to TRBJ2-7; possibly TRBD2 for D (6 bases). Germline lookup yields CDR1 SEHNR and CDR2 FQNEAQ (reference sequence). CDR3 size: 15 residues. Trimming shortened V by 5 bases and J by 4 bases, and 18 bases separated the two germline ends. The CDR3 region is CASSLGTGVNYEQYF. CDR3 bases: TGTGCCAGCAGCCTCGGGACGGGAGTAAATTACGAGCAGTACTTC.

The chain combines TRBV18 with TRBJ1-2, with D unresolved. Looked up from germline, CDR1 is KGHSH and CDR2 is LQKENI. The CDR3 has 13 residues. Trimming shortened V by 4 bases and J by 1 base, and 7 bases separated the two germline ends. Here the CDR3 DNA reads TGTGCCAGCTCACTTACAAGTAACTATGGCTACACCTTC. Protein product: CASSLTSNYGYTF.

This chain joins TRBV5-1 and TRBJ2-3; D remains ambiguous. CDR1 and CDR2 (germline): SGHRS, YFSETQ. Deletions cut 3 bases from V and 1 base from J, with 15 bases between. This CDR3 has 16 residues. CDR3 coding DNA: TGCGCCAGCAGCTCGCTTGCGGCCTCTGGCACAGATACGCAGTATTTT. Encoded protein: CASSSLAASGTDTQYF.

The V gene is TRBV7-3, the J gene TRBJ2-7; D perhaps matches TRBD2 (7 bases). The CDR3 length is 16 residues. Between the trimmed V and J ends, which lost 2 bases and 4 bases, there was a span of 18 bases. Germline CDR1 SGHTA, CDR2 FQGTGA. The CDR3 loop reads CASSLFGGQSPYEQYF. The CDR3 DNA reads TGTGCCAGCAGCTTATTCGGGGGGCAAAGCCCTTACGAGCAGTACTTC.

The genes are TRBV27 and TRBJ1-2, with 11 bases fitting TRBD1. J gave up 6 bases and V 5 bases, and 8 bases lay outside the gene matches. The CDR3 is made up of 15 amino acids. Looked up from germline, CDR1 is MNHEY and CDR2 is SMNVEV (reference sequence). The CDR3 is CASSRVGQGANGYTF. The CDR3 DNA sequence: TGTGCCAGCAGTAGGGTCGGACAGGGGGCGAATGGCTACACCTTC.

The gene calls are TRBV10-1 and TRBJ2-3, with D perhaps matching TRBD1 (5 bases). The germline V gene has CDR1 WNHNN and CDR2 SYGVQD (reference sequence). CDR3 size: 13 residues. Deletions cut 8 bases from V and 2 bases from J, with 11 bases between. CDR3 nucleotides: TGCGCCAGCCAAACAGGCCCCACAGATACGCAGTATTTT. Amino acid sequence: CASQTGPTDTQYF.

The gene calls are TRBV5-1 and TRBJ1-2; 8 positions match TRBD1. J lost 3 bases, V lost 4 bases, and 5 bases had no gene match. CDR1 SGHRS and CDR2 YFSETQ come from the germline V gene. CDR3 length: 14 amino acids. Here the CDR3 DNA reads TGCGCCAGCAGCCCGCAGACAGGGGACTATGGCTACACCTTC. Its translation is CASSPQTGDYGYTF.

Concerning this clone itself: Germline is not matched at one junction end, which may reflect a read error. The V gene is TRBV6-1, the J gene TRBJ1-3; D is ambiguous. This CDR3 comprises 13 residues. CDR1 is MNHNS and CDR2 is SASEGT in the germline V gene. The CDR3 spells CASREGAGNTIYF. The CDR3 DNA sequence: TGTGCCAGCAGAGAAGGAGCTGGAAACACCATATATTTT.

This clone was observed a few times. The V call is TRBV6-2 or TRBV6-3, the J call TRBJ1-5, with TRBD1 matching over 7 bases. The ends lost 2 bases at V and 2 bases at J; junction bases unmatched: 3. The CDR3 is 15 residues long. From germline, CDR1 is MNHEY and CDR2 SVGEGT. The DNA of the CDR3 is TGTGCCAGCAGTTACACTGGACAGGGCAATCAGCCCCAGCATTTT. This sequence encodes CASSYTGQGNQPQHF.

The J gene is TRBJ2-6, the V gene TRBV25-1; 7 bases agree with TRBD2. Trimming at V came to 3 bases and at J to 2 bases, leaving 7 bases not matched to a gene. Germline CDR1 and CDR2: MGHDK and SYGVNS. CDR3 length equals 17 residues. The CDR3 DNA reads TGTGCCAGCAGTGACCCCTCGGGGAGGGCTGGGGCCAACGTCCTGACTTTC. This gives the protein CASSDPSGRAGANVLTF.

On this clone itself: This CDR3 is also generated by other DNA sequences in the sample. The chain has TRBV18 and TRBJ1-2; TRBD1 aligns across 9 bases. V gave up 5 bases and J gave up 6 bases; unmatched junction bases: 10. Germline V gene lookup returns CDR1 KGHSH and CDR2 LQKENI. The CDR3 consists of 15 residues. CDR3 sequence: CASSDQTGGWNGYTF. For the CDR3, the DNA is TGTGCCAGCTCAGACCAAACAGGGGGCTGGAATGGCTACACCTTC.

A single count supports this clone. The V call is TRBV6-4, the J call TRBJ1-2; D not resolved. The CDR3 is 14 residues long. Trimming stripped 5 bases from V and 2 bases from J, with 12 bases between. Germline V gene data show CDR1 as MRHNA and CDR2 as SNTAGT. The CDR3 region has the DNA TGTGCCAGCAGTCCCCGGGCCCAGAACTATGGCTACACCTTC. This gives the protein CASSPRAQNYGYTF.

The J gene is TRBJ1-3, the V gene TRBV2; D not certain. CDR3 length: 11 amino acids. Germline-derived CDR1 and CDR2 are SNHLY and FYNNEI. Trimming pared 8 bases from V and 3 bases from J, leaving 5 bases between. The CDR3 coding sequence is TGTGCCAGCGCGGTTGGAAACACCATATATTTT. Its translation: CASAVGNTIYF.

The chain links TRBV19 to TRBJ2-3; D may be TRBD1 (5 bases). V was shortened by 3 bases and J by 2 bases, with 12 bases between the two germline ends. Germline V gene sequence: CDR1 LNHDA, CDR2 SQIVND (reference sequence). This CDR3 comprises 15 residues. The CDR3 bases are TGTGCCAGTAGTATGCAGGGTCGATACACAGATACGCAGTATTTT. It codes for CASSMQGRYTDTQYF.

The chain is built from TRBV7-2 and TRBJ2-1, with TRBD2 matching 8 bases. This CDR3 is 16 amino acids long. J gave up 7 bases and V 4 bases, and 12 bases lay outside the gene matches. Per germline, CDR1 SGHTA and CDR2 FQGNSA. In nucleotides, the CDR3 is TGTGCCAGCAGCTCAGCCGGGACTAGGCCCTCTAATGAGCAGTTCTTC. Protein product: CASSSAGTRPSNEQFF.

V is TRBV7-9 and J is TRBJ1-6, with no clear D. The CDR3 consists of 14 residues. Germline V gene sequence: CDR1 SEHNR, CDR2 FQNEAQ (reference sequence). V was clipped by 1 base and J by 4 bases, with 5 bases between them. The CDR3 sequence is CASSLEQYNSPLHF. The CDR3 region has the DNA TGTGCCAGCAGCTTAGAACAGTATAATTCACCCCTCCACTTT.

The chain recombines TRBV30 with TRBJ1-2; D gene uncertain. Germline values: CDR1 GTSNPN, CDR2 SVGIG (reference sequence). Trimming shortened V by 2 bases and J by 4 bases, and 8 bases separated the two germline ends. The CDR3 has 12 amino acids. In DNA, the CDR3 is TGTGCCTGGAGTAGATTGACCTATGGCTACACCTTC. It codes for CAWSRLTYGYTF. Based on the CDR3 plus reference TRBV30 and TRBJ1-2, the full variable domain is SQTIHQWPATLVQPVGSPLSLECTVEGTSNPNLYWYRQAAGRGLQLLFYSVGIGQISSEVPQNLSASRPQDRQFILSSKKLLLSDSGFYLCAWSRLTYGYTFGSGTRLTVV.

This clone was observed a few times. The chain links TRBV29-1 to TRBJ2-3; D ambiguous. Trimming removed 1 base from V and 6 bases from J, with 8 bases in between. The CDR3 is 12 amino acids. From germline, CDR1 is SQVTM and CDR2 ANQGSEA. The CDR3 region has the DNA TGCAGCGTTGAAGGGATTCGTGATACGCAGTATTTT. Amino acids: CSVEGIRDTQYF.

The genes are TRBV4-1 and TRBJ2-7, with 12 bases identical to TRBD2. Per the germline V gene, CDR1 is MGHRA and CDR2 is YSYEKL. The CDR3 covers 15 residues. After removal of 4 bases from V and 0 bases from J, the junction contained 1 base not matched to a gene. CDR3 bases: TGCGCCAGCAGCCTGACTAGCGGGAGCTCCTACGAGCAGTACTTC. This gives the protein CASSLTSGSSYEQYF.

J is TRBJ1-5 and V is TRBV30; weak D call: TRBD1 (6 bases). The CDR3 contains 13 residues. Germline CDR1 GTSNPN, CDR2 SVGIG (reference sequence). The V end was cut by 3 bases, the J end by 3 bases, with 9 bases between. The CDR3 DNA sequence: TGTGCCTGGAGCCGGGACACCAATCAGCCCCAGCATTTT. This gives the protein CAWSRDTNQPQHF.

This clone was recorded only once. The chain couples TRBV7-2 to TRBJ1-2; TRBD1 agrees at 9 bases. The V gene's germline CDR1 is SGHTA and CDR2 FQGNSA. This CDR3 is 14 amino acids long. Trimming at V came to 5 bases and at J to 7 bases, leaving 8 bases not matched to a gene. This chain's CDR3 is CASSHRDREIGYTF. The CDR3 bases are TGTGCCAGCAGCCACCGGGACAGGGAAATTGGCTACACCTTC.